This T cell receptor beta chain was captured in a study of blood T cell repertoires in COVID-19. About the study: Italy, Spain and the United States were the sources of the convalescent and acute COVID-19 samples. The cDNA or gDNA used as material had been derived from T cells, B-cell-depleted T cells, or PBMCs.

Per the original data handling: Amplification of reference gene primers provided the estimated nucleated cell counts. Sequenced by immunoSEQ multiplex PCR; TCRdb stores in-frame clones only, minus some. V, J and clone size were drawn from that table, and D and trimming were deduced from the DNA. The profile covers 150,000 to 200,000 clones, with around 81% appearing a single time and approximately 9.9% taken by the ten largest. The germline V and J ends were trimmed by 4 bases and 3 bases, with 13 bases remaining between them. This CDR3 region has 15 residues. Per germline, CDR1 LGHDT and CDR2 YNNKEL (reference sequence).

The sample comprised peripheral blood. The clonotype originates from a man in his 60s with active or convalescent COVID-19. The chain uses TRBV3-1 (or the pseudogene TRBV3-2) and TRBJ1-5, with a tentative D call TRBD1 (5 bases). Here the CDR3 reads CASSLGQGLNQPQHF. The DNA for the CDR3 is TGTGCCAGCAGCCTTGGGCAGGGTCTCAATCAGCCCCAGCATTTT.